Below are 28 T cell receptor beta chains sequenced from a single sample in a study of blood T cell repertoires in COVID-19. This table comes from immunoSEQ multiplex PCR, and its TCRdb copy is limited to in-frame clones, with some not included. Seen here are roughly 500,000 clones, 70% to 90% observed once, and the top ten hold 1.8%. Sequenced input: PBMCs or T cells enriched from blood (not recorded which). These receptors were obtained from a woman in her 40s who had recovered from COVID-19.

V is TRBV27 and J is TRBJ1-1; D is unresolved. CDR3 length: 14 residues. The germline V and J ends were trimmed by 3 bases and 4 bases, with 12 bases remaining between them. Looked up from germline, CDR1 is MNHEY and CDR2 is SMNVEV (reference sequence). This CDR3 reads CASSFLRDGTEAFF. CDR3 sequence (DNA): TGTGCCAGCAGTTTCCTTCGGGATGGCACTGAAGCTTTCTTT.

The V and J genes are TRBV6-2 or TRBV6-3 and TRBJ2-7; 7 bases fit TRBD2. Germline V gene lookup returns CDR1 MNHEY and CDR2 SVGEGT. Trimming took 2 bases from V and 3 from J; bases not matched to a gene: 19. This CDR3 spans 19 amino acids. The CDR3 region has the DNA TGTGCCAGCAGTTACCCCAGCGGGACCGGGACCTACCCACGCTACGAGCAGTACTTC. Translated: CASSYPSGTGTYPRYEQYF.

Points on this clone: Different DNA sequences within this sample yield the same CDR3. CDR3 residues: CSVETGSTDTQYF. The CDR3 nucleotides read TGCAGCGTTGAAACAGGTAGCACAGATACGCAGTATTTT. The chain links TRBV29-1 to TRBJ2-3, with D possibly matching TRBD1 (5 bases). The V gene lost 2 bases and the J gene lost 0 bases, with 6 bases spanning the gap. Germline CDR1 and CDR2: SQVTM and ANQGSEA. The length of the CDR3 is 13 residues.

The CDR3 bases are TGTGCCAGCAGTTTGGACAGGGGGTCGTCTGGAGCTTTCTTT. Its translation is CASSLDRGSSGAFF. The chain joins TRBV27 to TRBJ1-1; 10 bases map to TRBD1. V lost 3 bases to trimming and J lost 10 bases; unmatched junction nucleotides: 8. CDR3 size: 14 residues. Germline CDR1 is MNHEY and CDR2 is SMNVEV (reference sequence).

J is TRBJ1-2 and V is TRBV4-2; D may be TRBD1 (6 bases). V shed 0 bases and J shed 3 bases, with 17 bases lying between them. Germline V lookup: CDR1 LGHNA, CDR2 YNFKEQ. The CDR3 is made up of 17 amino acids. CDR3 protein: CASSQEDRSHRYYGYTF. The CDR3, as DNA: TGTGCCAGCAGCCAAGAAGACAGGTCTCATCGATACTATGGCTACACCTTC.

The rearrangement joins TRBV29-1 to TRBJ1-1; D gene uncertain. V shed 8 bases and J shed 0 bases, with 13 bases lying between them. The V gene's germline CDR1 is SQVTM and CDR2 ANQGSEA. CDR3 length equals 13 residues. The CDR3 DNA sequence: TGCAGCCCAAGTAGTCGAATGAACACTGAAGCTTTCTTT. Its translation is CSPSSRMNTEAFF.

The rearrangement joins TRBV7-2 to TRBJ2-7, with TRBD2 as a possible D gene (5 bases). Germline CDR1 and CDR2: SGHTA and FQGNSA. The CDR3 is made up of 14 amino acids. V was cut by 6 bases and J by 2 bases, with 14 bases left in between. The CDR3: CASRRFSGPYEQYF. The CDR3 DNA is TGTGCCAGCAGGCGTTTCAGCGGACCCTACGAGCAGTACTTC.

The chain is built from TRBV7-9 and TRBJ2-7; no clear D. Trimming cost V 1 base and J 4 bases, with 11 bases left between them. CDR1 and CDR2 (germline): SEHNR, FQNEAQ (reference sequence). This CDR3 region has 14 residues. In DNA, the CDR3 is TGTGCCAGCAGCTTAGGGGTAGCAGTGTACGAGCAGTACTTC. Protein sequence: CASSLGVAVYEQYF.

CDR3 sequence reads: CASSRQGLDNEQFF. CDR3 sequence (DNA): TGTGCCAGTAGTCGACAGGGTCTCGACAATGAGCAGTTCTTC. The gene calls are TRBV19 and TRBJ2-1; 7 bases match TRBD1. Germline V gene data show CDR1 as LNHDA and CDR2 as SQIVND (reference sequence). This CDR3 comprises 14 residues. V was clipped by 5 bases and J by 5 bases; unmatched bases: 6.

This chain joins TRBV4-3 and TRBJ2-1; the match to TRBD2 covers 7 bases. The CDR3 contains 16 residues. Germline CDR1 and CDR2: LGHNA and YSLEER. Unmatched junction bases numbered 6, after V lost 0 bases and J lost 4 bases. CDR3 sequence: CASSQELAVLYNEQFF. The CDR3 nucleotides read TGCGCCAGCAGCCAAGAGCTAGCGGTACTATACAATGAGCAGTTCTTC.

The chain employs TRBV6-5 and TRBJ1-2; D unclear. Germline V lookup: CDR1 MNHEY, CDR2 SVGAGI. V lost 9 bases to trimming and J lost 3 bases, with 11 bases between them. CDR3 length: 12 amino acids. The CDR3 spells CASKALDYGYTF. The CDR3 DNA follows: TGTGCCAGTAAAGCTCTTGACTATGGCTACACCTTC.

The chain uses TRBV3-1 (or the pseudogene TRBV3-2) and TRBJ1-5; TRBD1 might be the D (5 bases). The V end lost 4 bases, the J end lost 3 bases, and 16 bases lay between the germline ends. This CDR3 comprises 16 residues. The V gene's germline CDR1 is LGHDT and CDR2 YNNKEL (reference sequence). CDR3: CASSPSWAGPNQPQHF. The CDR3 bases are TGTGCCAGCAGCCCCTCGTGGGCAGGGCCCAATCAGCCCCAGCATTTT.

CDR3 protein: CASSSNNEKLFF. The CDR3 coding sequence is TGTGCCAGCAGCTCAAATAATGAAAAACTGTTTTTT. The chain recombines TRBV7-9 with TRBJ1-4; no firm D call. Looked up from germline, CDR1 is SEHNR and CDR2 is FQNEAQ (reference sequence). The V gene lost 4 bases and the J gene lost 4 bases, with 4 bases spanning the gap. The CDR3 contains 12 residues.

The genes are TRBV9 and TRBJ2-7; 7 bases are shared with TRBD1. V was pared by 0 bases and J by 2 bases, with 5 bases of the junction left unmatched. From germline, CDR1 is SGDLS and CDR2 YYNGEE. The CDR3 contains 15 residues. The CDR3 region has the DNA TGTGCCAGCAGCGTAGCGGCAGGGACAGCCTACGAGCAGTACTTC. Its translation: CASSVAAGTAYEQYF. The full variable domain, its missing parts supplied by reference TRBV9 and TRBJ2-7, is DSGVTQTPKHLITATGQRVTLRCSPRSGDLSVYWYQQSLDQGLQFLIQYYNGEERAKGNILERFSAQQFPDLHSELNLSSLELGDSALYFCASSVAAGTAYEQYFGPGTRLTVT.

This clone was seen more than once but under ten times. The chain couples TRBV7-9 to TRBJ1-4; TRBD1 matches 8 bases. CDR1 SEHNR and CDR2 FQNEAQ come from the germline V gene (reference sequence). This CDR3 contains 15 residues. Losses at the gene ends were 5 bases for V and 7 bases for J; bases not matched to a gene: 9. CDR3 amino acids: CASSLRTGMGEKLFF. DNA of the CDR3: TGTGCCAGCAGCCTCCGGACAGGGATGGGTGAAAAACTGTTTTTT.

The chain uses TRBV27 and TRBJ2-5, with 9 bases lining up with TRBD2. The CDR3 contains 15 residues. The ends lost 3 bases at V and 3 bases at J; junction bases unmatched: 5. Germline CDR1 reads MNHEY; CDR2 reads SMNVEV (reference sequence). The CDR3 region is CASSLWVAGEETQYF. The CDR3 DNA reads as TGTGCCAGCAGTTTGTGGGTAGCGGGAGAAGAGACCCAGTACTTC.

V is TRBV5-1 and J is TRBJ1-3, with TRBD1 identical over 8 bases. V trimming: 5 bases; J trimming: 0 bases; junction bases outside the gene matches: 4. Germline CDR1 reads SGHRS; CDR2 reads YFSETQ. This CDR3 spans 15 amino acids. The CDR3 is CASRADRGSGNTIYF. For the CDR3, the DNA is TGCGCCAGCAGAGCTGACAGGGGCTCTGGAAACACCATATATTTT. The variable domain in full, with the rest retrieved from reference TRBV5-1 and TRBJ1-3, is KAGVTQTPRYLIKTRGQQVTLSCSPISGHRSVSWYQQTPGQGLQFLFEYFSETQRNKGNFPGRFSGRQFSNSRSEMNVSTLELGDSALYLCASRADRGSGNTIYFGEGSWLTVV.

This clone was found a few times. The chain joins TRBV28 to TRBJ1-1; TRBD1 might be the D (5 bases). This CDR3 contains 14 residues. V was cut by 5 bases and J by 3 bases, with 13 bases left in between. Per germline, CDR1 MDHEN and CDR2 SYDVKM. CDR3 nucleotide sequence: TGTGCCAGCAGTCTGCTAACCAGGGACACTGAAGCTTTCTTT. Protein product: CASSLLTRDTEAFF.

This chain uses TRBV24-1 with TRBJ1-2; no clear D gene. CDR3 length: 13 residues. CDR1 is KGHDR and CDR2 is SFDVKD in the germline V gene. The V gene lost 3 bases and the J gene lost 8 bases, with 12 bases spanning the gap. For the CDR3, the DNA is TGTGCCACCAGTGATAGAGGAGCGTTCGGCTACACCTTC. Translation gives CATSDRGAFGYTF.

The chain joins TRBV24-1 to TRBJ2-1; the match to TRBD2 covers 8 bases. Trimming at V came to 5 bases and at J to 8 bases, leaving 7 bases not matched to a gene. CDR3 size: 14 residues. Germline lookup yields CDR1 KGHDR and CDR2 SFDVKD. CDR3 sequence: CATSALGTSHEQFF. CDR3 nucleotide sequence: TGTGCCACCAGTGCCCTCGGGACTAGTCATGAGCAGTTCTTC.

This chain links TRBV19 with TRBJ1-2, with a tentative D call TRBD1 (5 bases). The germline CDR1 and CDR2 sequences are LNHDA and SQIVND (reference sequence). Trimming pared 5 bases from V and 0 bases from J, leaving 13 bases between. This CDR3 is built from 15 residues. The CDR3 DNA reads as TGTGCCAGTAGTGCGGGACGGTTAGCTAACTATGGCTACACCTTC. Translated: CASSAGRLANYGYTF.

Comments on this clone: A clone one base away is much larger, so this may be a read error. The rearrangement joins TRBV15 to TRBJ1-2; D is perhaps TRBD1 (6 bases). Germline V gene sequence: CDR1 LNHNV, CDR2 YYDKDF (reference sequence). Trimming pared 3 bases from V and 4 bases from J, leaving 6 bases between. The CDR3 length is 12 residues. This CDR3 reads CATSRDSYGYTF. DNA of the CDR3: TGTGCCACCAGCAGGGACAGCTATGGCTACACCTTC.

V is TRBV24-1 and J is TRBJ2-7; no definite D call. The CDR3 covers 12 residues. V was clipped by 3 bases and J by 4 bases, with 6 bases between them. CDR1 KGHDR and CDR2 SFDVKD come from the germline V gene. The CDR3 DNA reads TGTGCCACCAGTGATCGGTTTTACGAGCAGTACTTC. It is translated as CATSDRFYEQYF.

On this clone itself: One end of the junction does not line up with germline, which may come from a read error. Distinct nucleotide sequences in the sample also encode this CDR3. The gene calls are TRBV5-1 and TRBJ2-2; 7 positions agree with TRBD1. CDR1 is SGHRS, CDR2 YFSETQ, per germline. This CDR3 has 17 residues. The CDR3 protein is CASSWGPGQSNTGELFF. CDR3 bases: TGCGCCAGCAGCTGGGGGCCGGGACAGTCGAACACCGGGGAGCTGTTTTTC.

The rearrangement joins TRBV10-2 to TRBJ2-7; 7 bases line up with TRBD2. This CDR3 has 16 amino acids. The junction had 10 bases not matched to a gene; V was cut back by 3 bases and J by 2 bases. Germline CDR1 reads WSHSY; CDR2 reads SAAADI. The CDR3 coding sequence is TGCGCCAGCAGTGAAAATGGACTAGTTTCTACCTACGAGCAGTACTTC. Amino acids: CASSENGLVSTYEQYF.

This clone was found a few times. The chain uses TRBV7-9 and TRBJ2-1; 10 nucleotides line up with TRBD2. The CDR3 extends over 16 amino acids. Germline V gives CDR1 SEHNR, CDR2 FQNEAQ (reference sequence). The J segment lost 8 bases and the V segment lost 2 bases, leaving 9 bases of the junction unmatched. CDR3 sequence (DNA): TGTGCCAGCAGCTTAAGGACTAGCGGACCAGGGGATGAGCAGTTCTTC. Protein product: CASSLRTSGPGDEQFF.

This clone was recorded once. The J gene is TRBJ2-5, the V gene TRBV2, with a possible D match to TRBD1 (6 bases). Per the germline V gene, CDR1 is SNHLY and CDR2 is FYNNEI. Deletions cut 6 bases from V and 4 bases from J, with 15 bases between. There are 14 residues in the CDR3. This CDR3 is CASRTTQGRETQYF. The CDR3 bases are TGTGCCAGCAGAACCACACAGGGTCGAGAGACCCAGTACTTC.

CDR3 DNA sequence: TGCGCCAGCAGTTCCGGGACAGTAATCGGGGAGCTGTTTTTT. Its translation: CASSSGTVIGELFF. The chain uses TRBV10-1 and TRBJ2-2, with 7 bases lining up with TRBD1. CDR1 is WNHNN, CDR2 SYGVQD, per germline (reference sequence). This CDR3 has 14 amino acids. V lost 5 bases to trimming and J lost 7 bases; unmatched junction nucleotides: 7.